The clone carrying this T cell receptor (beta chain) was detected a few times. Its antigen is still unknown. This CDR3 is built from 14 residues. V gave up 3 bases and J gave up 0 bases, with 7 bases separating them. The germline gives CDR1 SGHKS, CDR2 YYEKEE (reference sequence). TCRdb fed the RT-PCR reads into MiXCR, producing one record per CDR3 protein. The table records 550,000 to 650,000 distinct CDR3 sequences, approximately 10% of them present only once. The source of the sample is a study of response to subunit inactivated influenza vaccine. Findings and caveats of the study: It was the authors' suggestion that each seasonal influenza vaccination recruits few new T cells.

The V and J genes are TRBV5-5 and TRBJ1-3; D might be TRBD1 (5 bases). Source: PBMCs from blood, taken on the day of vaccination. The clonotype originates from a man between 50 and 59 years old who received an inactivated influenza vaccine. In nucleotides, the CDR3 is TGTGCCAGCAGCTGGGGGAGCTCTGGAAACACCATATATTTT. It translates to CASSWGSSGNTIYF. The full variable domain, completed using reference TRBV5-5 and TRBJ1-3, is DAGVTQSPTHLIKTRGQQVTLRCSPISGHKSVSWYQQVLGQGPQFIFQYYEKEERGRGNFPDRFSARQFPNYSSELNVNALLLGDSALYLCASSWGSSGNTIYFGEGSWLTVV.